The clone carrying this TCR beta chain was counted only a few times. Its antigen is still unknown. The sample is drawn from a study of identical twins. Study results and caveats: In cord blood, abundant beta clonotypes had fewer insertions; memory showed no trend. Invariant cells of the MAIT and iNKT types might have partly distorted the zero-insertion analyses.

Donors were all healthy Caucasians. A universal primer site was incorporated via template switching, and the cDNA contained unique molecular identifiers. One entry per CDR3 protein results from TCRdb running MiXCR on the 5' RACE reads. Of roughly 260,000 distinct CDR3 sequences listed, 7% to 8.5% were seen once; the top ten hold around 5%. Trimming at V came to 1 base and at J to 6 bases, leaving 8 bases not matched to a gene. This CDR3 region has 16 residues. Germline CDR1 SEHNR, CDR2 FQNEAQ (reference sequence). The same data also contributed to another study, on yellow fever vaccine responses in identical twins.

The V call is TRBV7-9, the J call TRBJ2-5; the match to TRBD2 covers 10 bases. This sequence originates from a woman aged 18-35 years in good health. Sequencing input: CD8+ T cells sorted from blood. CDR3 sequence: CASSLDSGRSHQTQYF. The CDR3 DNA reads TGTGCCAGCAGCTTAGATAGCGGGAGGTCCCATCAGACCCAGTACTTC.